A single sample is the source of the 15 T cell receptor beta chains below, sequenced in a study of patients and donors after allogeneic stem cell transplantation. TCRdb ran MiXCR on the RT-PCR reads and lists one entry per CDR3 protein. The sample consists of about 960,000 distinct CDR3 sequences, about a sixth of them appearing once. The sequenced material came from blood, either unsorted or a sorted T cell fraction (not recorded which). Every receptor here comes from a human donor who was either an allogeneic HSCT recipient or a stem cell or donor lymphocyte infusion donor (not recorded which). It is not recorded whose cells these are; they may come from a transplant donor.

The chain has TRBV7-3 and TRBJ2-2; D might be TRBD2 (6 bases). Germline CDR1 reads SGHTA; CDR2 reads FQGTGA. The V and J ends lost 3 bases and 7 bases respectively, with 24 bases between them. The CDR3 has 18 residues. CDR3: CASSLAGAPSVGIGELFF. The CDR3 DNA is TGTGCCAGCAGCTTGGCCGGAGCCCCTAGCGTGGGTATCGGGGAGCTGTTTTTT.

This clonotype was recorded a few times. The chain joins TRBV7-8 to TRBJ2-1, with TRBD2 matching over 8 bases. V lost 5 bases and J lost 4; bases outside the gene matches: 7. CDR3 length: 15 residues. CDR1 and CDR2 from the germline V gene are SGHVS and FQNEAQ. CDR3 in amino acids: CASSHREGLYNEQFF. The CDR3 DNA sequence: TGTGCCAGCAGCCATCGGGAGGGCCTGTACAATGAGCAGTTCTTC.

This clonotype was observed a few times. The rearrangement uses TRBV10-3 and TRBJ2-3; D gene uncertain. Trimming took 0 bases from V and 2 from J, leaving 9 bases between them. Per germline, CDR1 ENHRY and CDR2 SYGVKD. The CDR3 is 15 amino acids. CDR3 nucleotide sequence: TGTGCCATCAGTGAGTCTTTGGCCCCCACAGATACGCAGTATTTT. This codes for CAISESLAPTDTQYF.

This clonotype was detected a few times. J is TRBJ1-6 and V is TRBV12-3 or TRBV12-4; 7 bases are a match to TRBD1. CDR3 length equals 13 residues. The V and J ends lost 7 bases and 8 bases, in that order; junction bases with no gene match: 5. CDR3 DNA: TGTGCCAGCAAACAGGGGCTACATTCACCCCTCCACTTT. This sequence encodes CASKQGLHSPLHF.

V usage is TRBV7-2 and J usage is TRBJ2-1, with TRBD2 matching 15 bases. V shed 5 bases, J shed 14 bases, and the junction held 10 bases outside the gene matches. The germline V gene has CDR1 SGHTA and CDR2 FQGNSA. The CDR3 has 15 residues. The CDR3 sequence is CASSEGLAGGRHKFF. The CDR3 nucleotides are TGTGCCAGCAGCGAAGGACTAGCGGGAGGGCGTCATAAGTTCTTC.

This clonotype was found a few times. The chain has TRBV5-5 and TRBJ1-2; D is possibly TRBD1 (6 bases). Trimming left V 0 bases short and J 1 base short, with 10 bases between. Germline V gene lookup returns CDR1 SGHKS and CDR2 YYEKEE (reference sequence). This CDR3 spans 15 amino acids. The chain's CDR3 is CASSLAQGYNYGYTF. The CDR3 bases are TGTGCCAGCAGCTTGGCCCAGGGGTATAACTATGGCTACACCTTC.

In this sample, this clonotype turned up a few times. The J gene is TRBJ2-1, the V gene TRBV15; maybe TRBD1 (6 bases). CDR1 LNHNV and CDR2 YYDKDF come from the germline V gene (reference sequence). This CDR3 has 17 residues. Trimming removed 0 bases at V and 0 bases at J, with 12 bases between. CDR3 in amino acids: CATSRDGGTSSYNEQFF. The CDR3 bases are TGTGCCACCAGCAGAGATGGGGGCACCAGCTCCTACAATGAGCAGTTCTTC.

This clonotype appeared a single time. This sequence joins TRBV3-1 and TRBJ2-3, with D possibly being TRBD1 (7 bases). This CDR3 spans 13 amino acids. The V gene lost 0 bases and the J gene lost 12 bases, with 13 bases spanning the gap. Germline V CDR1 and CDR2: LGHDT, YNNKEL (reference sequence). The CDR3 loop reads CASSQDSGGYQYF. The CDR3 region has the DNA TGTGCCAGCAGCCAAGATTCAGGGGGGTATCAGTATTTT.

The CDR3 protein is CASRSQGRNEQFF. CDR3 in DNA: TGTGCCAGCAGATCCCAGGGCCGGAATGAGCAGTTCTTC. The J gene is TRBJ2-1, the V gene TRBV5-4; TRBD1 might be the D (5 bases). The CDR3 has 13 residues. V was trimmed by 5 bases and J by 7 bases, leaving 13 bases between them. Germline V gives CDR1 SGHNT, CDR2 YYREEE (reference sequence).

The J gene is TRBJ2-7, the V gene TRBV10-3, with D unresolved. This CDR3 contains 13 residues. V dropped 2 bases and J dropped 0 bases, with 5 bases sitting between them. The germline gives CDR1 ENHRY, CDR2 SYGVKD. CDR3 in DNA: TGTGCCATCAGTGAGCCTAGCTCCTACGAGCAGTACTTC. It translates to CAISEPSSYEQYF.

The CDR3 loop reads CASSQPEGTGELFF. The CDR3 DNA sequence: TGCGCCAGCAGCCAACCCGAGGGCACCGGGGAGCTGTTTTTT. The chain uses TRBV4-1 and TRBJ2-2; D perhaps matches TRBD2 (5 bases). Trimming shortened V by 2 bases and J by 4 bases, and 8 bases separated the two germline ends. CDR3 length: 14 residues. The germline V gene encodes CDR1 MGHRA and CDR2 YSYEKL.

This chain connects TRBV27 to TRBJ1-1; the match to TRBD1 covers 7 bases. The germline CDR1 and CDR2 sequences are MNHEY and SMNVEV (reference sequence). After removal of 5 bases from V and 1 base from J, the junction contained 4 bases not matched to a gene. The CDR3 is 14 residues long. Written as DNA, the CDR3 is TGTGCCAGCAGTAAACGGGACAGGAACACTGAAGCTTTCTTT. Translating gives CASSKRDRNTEAFF.

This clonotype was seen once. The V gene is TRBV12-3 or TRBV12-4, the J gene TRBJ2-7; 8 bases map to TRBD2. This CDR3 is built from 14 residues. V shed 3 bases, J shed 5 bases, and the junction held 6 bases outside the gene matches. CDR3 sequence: CASSFGGGNDEQYF. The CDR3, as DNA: TGTGCCAGCAGTTTCGGCGGGGGGAACGACGAGCAGTACTTC.

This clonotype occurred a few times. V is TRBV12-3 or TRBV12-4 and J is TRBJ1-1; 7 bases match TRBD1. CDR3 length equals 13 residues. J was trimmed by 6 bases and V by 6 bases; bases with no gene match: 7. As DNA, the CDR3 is TGTGCCAGCAGCAAGGGGGCGCAGGCTGAAGCTTTCTTT. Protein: CASSKGAQAEAFF.

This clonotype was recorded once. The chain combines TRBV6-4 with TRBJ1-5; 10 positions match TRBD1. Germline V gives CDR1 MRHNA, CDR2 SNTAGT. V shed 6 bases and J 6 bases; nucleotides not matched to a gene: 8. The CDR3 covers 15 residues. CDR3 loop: CASSKTGGGFQPQHF. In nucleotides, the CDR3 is TGTGCCAGCAGCAAGACAGGGGGCGGTTTTCAGCCCCAGCATTTT.